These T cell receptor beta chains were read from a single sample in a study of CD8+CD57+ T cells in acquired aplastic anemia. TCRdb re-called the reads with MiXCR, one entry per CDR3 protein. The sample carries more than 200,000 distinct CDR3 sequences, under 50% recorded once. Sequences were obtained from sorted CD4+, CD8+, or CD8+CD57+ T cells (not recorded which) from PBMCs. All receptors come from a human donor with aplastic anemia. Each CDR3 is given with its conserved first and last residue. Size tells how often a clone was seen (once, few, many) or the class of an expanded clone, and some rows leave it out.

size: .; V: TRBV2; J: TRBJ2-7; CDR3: CATTYRGLEQYF
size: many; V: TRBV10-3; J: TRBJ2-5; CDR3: CAISPGFGGEETQYF
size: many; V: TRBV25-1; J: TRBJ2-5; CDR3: CASRGGGGGEETQYF
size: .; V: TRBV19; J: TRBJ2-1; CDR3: CASSMDADEQFF
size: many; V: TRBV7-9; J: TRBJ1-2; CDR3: CASSIREGNYGYTF
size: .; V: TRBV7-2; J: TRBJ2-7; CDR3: CASSQDLSPGFSYEQYF
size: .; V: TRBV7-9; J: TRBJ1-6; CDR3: CASSLEGRAWNSPLHF
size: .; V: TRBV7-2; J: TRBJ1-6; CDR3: CASSLAAQGSNSPLHF
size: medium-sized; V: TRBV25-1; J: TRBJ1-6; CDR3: CASSDGQLDNSPLHF
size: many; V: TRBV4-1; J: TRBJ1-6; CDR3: CASSQEQQGMNSPLHF
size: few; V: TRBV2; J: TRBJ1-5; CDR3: CASSKGSGQPQHF
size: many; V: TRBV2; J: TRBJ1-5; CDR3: CASSRDNNQPQHF
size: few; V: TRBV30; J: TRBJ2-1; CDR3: CAWSPRLVPNEQFF
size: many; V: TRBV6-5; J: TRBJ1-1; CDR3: CAYRSNTEAFF
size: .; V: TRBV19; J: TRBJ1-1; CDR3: CASSQQGWMAEAFF
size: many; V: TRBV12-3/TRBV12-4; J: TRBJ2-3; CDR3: CASSLAASTDTQYF
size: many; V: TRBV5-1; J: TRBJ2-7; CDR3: CASSSSAGREQYF
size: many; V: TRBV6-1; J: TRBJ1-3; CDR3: CASSDHRGNTIYF
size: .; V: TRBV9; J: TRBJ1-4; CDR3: CASSVDPGAFEKLFF
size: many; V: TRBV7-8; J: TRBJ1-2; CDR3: CASSLTGSPNYGYTF
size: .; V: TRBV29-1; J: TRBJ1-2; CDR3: CSVVGKGYTF
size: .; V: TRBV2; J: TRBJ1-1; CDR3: CASSESRGMNTEAFF
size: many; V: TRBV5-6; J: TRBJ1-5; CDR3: CASSQYSNQPQHF
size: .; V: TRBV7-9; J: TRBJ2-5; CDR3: CASSGTGLRGTQYF
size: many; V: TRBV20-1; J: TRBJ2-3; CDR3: CSAFSGVGTDTQYF
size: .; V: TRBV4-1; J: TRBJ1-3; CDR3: CASSRGTAYGSGNTIYF
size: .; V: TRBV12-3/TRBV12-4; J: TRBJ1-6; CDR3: CASSLGGDSPLHF
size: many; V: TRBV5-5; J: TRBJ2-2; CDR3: CASRVGTGGAGELFF
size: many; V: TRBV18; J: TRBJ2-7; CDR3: CASSFQGAEQYF
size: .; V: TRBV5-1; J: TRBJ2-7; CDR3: CASSQYGTASSHEQYF
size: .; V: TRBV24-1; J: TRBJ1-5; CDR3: CATSETGPAETQHF
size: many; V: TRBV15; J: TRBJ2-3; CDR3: CATSIGRTDTQYF
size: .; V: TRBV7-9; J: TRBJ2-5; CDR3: CASSVQAGPQETQYF
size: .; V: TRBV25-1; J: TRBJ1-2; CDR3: CASSQDRGTSDGYTF
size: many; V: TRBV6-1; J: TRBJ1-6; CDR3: CASRRDTWALHF
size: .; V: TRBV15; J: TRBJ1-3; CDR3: CATSDTREGNTIYF
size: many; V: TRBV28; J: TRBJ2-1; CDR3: CASSPSTGRAGEQFF
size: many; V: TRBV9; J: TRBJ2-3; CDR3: CASSVTVRSGGWKSTDTQYF
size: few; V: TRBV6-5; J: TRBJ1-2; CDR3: CASSYSKGDSNYGYTF
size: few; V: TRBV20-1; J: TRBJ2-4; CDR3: CSALDRGLKNIQYF
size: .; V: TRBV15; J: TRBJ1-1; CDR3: CATSRDGPHTEAFF
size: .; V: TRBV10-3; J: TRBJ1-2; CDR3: CAIGTAGDYGYTF
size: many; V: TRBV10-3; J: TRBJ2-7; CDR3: CAISESTGGIHEQYF
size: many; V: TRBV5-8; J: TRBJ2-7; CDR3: CASSFDSYEQYF
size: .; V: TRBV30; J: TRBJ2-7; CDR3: CAWSVTLGAEQYF
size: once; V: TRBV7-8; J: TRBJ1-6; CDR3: CASTKKLPGQGASSYNSPLHF
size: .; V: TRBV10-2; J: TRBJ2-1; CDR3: CASASRDGYNEQFF
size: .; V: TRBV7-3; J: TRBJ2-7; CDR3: CASRSTGGYEQYF
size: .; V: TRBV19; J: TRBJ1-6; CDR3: CAWSPGQLGDDSPLHF
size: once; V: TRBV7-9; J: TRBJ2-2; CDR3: CASNAGGTGELFF
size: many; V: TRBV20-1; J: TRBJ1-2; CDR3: CSAGDDRYGYTF
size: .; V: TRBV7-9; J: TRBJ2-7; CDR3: CASSLPTGVRDEQYF
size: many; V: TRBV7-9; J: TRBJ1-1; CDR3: CASSFRTGMNTEAFF
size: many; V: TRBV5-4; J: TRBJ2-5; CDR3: CASSQGGTSGGRETQYF
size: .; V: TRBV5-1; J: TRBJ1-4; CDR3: CASSLVEGQDEKLFF